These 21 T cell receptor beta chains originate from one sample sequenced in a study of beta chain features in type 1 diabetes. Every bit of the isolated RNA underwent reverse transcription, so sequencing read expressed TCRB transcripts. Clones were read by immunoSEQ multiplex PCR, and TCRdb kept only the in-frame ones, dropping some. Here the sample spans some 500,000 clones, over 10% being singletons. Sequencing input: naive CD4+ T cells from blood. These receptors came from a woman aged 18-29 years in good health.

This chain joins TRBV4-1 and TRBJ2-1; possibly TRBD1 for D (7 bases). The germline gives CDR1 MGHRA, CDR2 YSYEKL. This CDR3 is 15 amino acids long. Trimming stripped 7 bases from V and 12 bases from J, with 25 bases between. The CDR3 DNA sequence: TGCGCCAGCAACCAGGGGGAAGTGGAGGGCCATGCGCAGTTCTTC. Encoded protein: CASNQGEVEGHAQFF.

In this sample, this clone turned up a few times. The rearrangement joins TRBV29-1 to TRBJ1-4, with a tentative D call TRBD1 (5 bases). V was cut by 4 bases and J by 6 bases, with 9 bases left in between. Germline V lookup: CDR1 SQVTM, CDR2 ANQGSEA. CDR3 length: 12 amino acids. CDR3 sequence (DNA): TGCAGCGTTGTCAGGGAGGATGAAAAACTGTTTTTT. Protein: CSVVREDEKLFF.

The CDR3: CASSLVYRDYGYTF. In DNA, the CDR3 is TGTGCCAGCAGCTTAGTTTACAGGGACTATGGCTACACCTTC. V gene TRBV11-2 combines with J gene TRBJ1-2; a weak D match, TRBD1 (6 bases). The V end was cut by 1 base, the J end by 3 bases, with 9 bases between. The CDR3 spans 14 residues. Germline V gene sequence: CDR1 SGHAT, CDR2 FQNNGV.

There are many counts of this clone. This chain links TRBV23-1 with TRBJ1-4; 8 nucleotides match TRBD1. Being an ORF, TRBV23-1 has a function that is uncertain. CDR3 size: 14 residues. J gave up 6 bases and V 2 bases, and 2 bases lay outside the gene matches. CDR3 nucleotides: TGCGCCAGCAGTCAAGAGGGACAGGATGAAAAACTGTTTTTT. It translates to CASSQEGQDEKLFF.

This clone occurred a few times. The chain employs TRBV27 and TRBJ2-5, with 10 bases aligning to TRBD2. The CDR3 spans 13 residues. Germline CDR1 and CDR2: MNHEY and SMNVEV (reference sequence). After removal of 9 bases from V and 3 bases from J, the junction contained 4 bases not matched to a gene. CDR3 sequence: CASSLAGKETQYF. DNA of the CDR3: TGTGCCAGTTCACTAGCGGGAAAAGAGACCCAGTACTTC.

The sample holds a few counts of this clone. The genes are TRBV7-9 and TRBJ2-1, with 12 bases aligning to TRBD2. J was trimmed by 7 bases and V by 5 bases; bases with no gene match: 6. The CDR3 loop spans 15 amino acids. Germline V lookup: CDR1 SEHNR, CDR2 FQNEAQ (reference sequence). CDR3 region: CASSPSGRARNEQFF. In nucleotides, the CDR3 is TGTGCCAGCAGCCCTAGCGGGAGGGCCCGTAATGAGCAGTTCTTC.

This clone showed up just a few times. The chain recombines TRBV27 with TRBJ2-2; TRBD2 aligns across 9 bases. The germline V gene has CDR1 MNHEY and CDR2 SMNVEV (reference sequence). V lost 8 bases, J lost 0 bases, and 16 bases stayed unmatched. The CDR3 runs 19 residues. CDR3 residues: CASSARGSLAGSNTGELFF. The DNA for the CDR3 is TGTGCCAGCTCCGCTCGGGGAAGTCTAGCGGGGTCGAACACCGGGGAGCTGTTTTTT.

As DNA, the CDR3 is TGTGCCACCAGCAGAGATGGGGTGCTGCAGTACTTC. Its translation is CATSRDGVLQYF. This chain uses TRBV15 with TRBJ2-7, with D unclear. Trimming cost V 0 bases and J 9 bases, with 9 bases left between them. CDR3 size: 12 residues. Germline-derived CDR1 and CDR2 are LNHNV and YYDKDF (reference sequence).

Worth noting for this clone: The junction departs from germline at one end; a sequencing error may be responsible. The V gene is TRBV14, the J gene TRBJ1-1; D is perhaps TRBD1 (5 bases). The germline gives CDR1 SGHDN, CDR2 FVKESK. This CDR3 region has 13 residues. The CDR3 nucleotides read TGTGCCAGCAGTCAAGGGGTCGGCACTGAAGCTTTCTTT. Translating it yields CASSQGVGTEAFF.

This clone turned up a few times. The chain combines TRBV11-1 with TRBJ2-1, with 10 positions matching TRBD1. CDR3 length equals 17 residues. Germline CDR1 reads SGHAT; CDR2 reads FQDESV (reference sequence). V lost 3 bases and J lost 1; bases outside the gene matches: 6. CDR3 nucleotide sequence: TGTGCCAGCAGCTTCGAGACAGGGGGCCTTTCCTACAATGAGCAGTTCTTC. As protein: CASSFETGGLSYNEQFF.

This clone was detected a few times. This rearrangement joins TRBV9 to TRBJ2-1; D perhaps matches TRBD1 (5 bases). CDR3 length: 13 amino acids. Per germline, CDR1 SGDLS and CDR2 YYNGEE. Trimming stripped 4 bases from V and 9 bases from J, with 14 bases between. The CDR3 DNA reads TGTGCCAGCAGCCTCGGCAGGGTAACTGAGCAGTTCTTC. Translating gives CASSLGRVTEQFF.

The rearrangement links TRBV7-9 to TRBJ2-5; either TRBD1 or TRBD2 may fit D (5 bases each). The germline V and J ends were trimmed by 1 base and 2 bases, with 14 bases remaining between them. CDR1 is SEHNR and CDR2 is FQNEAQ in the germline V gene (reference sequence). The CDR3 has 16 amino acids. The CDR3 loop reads CASSLVGPRGQETQYF. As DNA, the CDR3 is TGTGCCAGCAGCTTAGTGGGACCACGAGGGCAAGAGACCCAGTACTTC.

CDR3 region: CASSPPAGYNEQFF. The CDR3, as DNA: TGTGCCAGCTCACCCCCTGCAGGGTACAATGAGCAGTTCTTC. The chain links TRBV18 to TRBJ2-1, with D possibly TRBD1 on 5 matching bases. There are 14 residues in the CDR3. Trimming took off 3 bases at V and 4 bases at J, with 10 bases between the two ends. The germline CDR1 and CDR2 sequences are KGHSH and LQKENI. The full variable domain, completed using reference TRBV18 and TRBJ2-1, is NAGVMQNPRHLVRRRGQEARLRCSPMKGHSHVYWYRQLPEEGLKFMVYLQKENIIDESGMPKERFSAEFPKEGPSILRIQQVVRGDSAAYFCASSPPAGYNEQFFGPGTRLTVL.

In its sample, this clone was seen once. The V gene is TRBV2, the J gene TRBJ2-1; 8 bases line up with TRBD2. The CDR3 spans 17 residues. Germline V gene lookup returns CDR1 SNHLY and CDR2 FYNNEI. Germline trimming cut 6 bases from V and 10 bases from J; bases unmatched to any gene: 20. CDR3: CASRRAPDGRAPWEQFF. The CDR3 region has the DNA TGTGCCAGCAGGAGGGCCCCTGACGGGAGGGCCCCTTGGGAGCAGTTCTTC. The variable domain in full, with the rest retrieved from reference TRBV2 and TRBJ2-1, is EPEVTQTPSHQVTQMGQEVILRCVPISNHLYFYWYRQILGQKVEFLVSFYNNEISEKSEIFDDQFSVERPDGSNFTLKIRSTKLEDSAMYFCASRRAPDGRAPWEQFFGPGTRLTVL.

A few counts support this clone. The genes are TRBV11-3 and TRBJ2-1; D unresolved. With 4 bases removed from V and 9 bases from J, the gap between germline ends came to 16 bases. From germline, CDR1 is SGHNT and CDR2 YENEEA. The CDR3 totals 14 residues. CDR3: CASSYSSGRLEQFF. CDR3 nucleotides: TGTGCCAGCAGCTACTCGTCCGGTCGCCTTGAGCAGTTCTTC. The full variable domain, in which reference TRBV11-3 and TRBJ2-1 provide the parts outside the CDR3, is EAGVVQSPRYKIIEKKQPVAFWCNPISGHNTLYWYLQNLGQGPELLIRYENEEAVDDSQLPKDRFSAERLKGVDSTLKIQPAELGDSAVYLCASSYSSGRLEQFFGPGTRLTVL.

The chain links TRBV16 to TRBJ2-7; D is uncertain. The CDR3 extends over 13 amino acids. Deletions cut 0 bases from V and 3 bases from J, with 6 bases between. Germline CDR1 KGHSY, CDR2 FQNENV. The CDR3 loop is CASSQSRGYEQYV. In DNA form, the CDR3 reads TGTGCCAGCAGCCAATCCCGCGGCTACGAGCAGTACGTC.

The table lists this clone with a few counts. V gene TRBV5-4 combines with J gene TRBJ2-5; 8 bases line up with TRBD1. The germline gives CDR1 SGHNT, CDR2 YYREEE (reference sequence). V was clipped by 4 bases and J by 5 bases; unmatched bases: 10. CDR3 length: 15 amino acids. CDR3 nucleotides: TGTGCCAGCAGCCCGCGGGACAGGAGCTACGAGACCCAGTACTTC. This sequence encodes CASSPRDRSYETQYF.

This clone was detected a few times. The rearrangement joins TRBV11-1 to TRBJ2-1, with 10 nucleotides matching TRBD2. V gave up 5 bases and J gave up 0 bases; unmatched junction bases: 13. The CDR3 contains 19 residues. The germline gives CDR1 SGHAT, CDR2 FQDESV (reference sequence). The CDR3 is CASSELGSLAGISYNEQFF. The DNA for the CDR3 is TGTGCCAGCAGCGAATTAGGGTCACTAGCGGGAATCTCCTACAATGAGCAGTTCTTC.

DNA of the CDR3: TGTGCCAGCAGCGCCCTAGCGGGAGGTTCTATCAATGAGCAGTTCTTC. It encodes CASSALAGGSINEQFF. The gene calls are TRBV9 and TRBJ2-1, with 11 bases that match TRBD2. After removal of 3 bases from V and 6 bases from J, the junction contained 8 bases not matched to a gene. The CDR3 length is 16 residues. CDR1 is SGDLS, CDR2 YYNGEE, per germline.

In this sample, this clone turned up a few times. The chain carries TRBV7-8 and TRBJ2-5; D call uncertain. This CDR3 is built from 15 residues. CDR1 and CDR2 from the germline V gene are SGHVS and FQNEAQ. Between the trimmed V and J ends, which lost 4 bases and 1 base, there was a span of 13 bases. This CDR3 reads CASSSSRSVQETQYF. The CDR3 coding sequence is TGTGCCAGCAGCTCCTCACGGAGCGTCCAAGAGACCCAGTACTTC.

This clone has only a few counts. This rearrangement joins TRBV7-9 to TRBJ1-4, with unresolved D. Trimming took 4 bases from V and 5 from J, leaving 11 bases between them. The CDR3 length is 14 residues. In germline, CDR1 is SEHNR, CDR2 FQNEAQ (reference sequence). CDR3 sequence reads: CASSSRDPNEKLFF. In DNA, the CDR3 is TGTGCCAGCAGCTCTCGGGATCCCAATGAAAAACTGTTTTTT. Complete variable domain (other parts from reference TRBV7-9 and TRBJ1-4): DTGVSQNPRHKITKRGQNVTFRCDPISEHNRLYWYRQTLGQGPEFLTYFQNEAQLEKSRLLSDRFSAERPKGSFSTLEIQRTEQGDSAMYLCASSSRDPNEKLFFGSGTQLSVL.